This paragraph reports one T cell receptor beta chain. As yet, its antigen is unknown. TCRdb's copy holds only in-frame clones and misses some; the assay was immunoSEQ multiplex PCR. The table includes about 150,000 clones, about 90% detected once. V shed 5 bases and J 0 bases; nucleotides not matched to a gene: 13. Germline assignment: CDR1 LNHDA and CDR2 SQIVND (reference sequence). CDR3 length: 18 residues. The data stem from a study of T cell responses to AZD1222 COVID-19 vaccine. General study results and limits: Among the donors, most were white British and more were female, and clonal diversity was possibly underestimated.

Material: peripheral blood, obtained on day 0 of AZD1222 vaccination. This receptor was obtained from an adult in good health. The chain joins TRBV19 to TRBJ1-1; 9 bases are shared with TRBD1. CDR3 sequence: CASSPQATGGILNTEAFF. The CDR3 DNA reads as TGTGCCAGTAGTCCCCAAGCGACAGGGGGGATTCTGAACACTGAAGCTTTCTTT.